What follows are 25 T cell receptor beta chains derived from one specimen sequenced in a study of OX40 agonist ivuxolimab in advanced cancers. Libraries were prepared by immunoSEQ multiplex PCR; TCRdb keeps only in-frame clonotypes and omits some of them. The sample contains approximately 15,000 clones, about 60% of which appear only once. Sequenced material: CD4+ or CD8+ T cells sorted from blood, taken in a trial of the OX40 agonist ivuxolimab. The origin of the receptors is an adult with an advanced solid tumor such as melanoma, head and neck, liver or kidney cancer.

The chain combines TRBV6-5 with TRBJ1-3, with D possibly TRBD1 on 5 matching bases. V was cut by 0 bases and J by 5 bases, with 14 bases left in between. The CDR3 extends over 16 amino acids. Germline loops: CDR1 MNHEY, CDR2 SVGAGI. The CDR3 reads CASSYSGGLGRNTIYF. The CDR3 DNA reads TGTGCCAGCAGTTACTCGGGGGGACTCGGTAGAAACACCATATATTTT.

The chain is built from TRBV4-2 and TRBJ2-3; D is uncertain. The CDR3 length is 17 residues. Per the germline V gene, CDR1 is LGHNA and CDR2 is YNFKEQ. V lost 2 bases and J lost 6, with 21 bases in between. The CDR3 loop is CASSQPSHIPIADTQYF. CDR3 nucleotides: TGTGCCAGCAGCCAACCCTCTCACATCCCTATAGCTGATACGCAGTATTTT.

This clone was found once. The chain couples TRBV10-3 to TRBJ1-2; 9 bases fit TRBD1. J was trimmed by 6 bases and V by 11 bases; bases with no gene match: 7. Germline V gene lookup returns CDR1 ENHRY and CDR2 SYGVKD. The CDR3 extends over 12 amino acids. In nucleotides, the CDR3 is TGTGCCGTTAACAGGGGGCTGAATGGCTACACCTTC. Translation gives CAVNRGLNGYTF.

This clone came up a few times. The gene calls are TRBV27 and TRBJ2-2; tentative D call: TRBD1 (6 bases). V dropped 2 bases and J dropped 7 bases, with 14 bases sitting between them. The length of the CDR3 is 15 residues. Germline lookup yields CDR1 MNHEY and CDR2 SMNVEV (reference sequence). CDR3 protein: CASSLGTGLVGELFF. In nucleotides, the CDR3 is TGTGCCAGCAGTTTAGGCACAGGGTTGGTCGGGGAGCTGTTTTTT.

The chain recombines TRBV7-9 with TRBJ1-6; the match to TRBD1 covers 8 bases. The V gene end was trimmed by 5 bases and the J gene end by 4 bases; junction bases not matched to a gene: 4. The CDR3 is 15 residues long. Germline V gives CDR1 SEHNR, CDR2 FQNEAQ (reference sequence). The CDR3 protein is CASSPTGVYNSPLHF. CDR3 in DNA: TGTGCCAGCAGCCCGACAGGGGTATATAATTCACCCCTCCACTTT.

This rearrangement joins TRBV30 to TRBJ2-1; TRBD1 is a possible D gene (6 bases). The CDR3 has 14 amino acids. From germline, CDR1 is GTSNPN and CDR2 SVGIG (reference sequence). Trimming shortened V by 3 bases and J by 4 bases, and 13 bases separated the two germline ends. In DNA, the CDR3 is TGTGCCTGGAGCGGCAGGGGAGCATACAATGAGCAGTTCTTC. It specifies CAWSGRGAYNEQFF.

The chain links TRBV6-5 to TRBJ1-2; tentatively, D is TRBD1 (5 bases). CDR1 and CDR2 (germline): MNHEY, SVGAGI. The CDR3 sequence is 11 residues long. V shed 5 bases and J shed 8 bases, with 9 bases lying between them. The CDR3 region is CASSPGTGYTF. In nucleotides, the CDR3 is TGTGCCAGCAGTCCCGGGACGGGCTACACCTTC.

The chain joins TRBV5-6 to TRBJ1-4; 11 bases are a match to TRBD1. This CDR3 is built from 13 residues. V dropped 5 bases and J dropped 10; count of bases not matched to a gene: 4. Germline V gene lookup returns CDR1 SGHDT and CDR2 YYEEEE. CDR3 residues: CASSYGTGGKLFF. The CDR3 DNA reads TGTGCCAGCAGTTATGGGACAGGGGGAAAACTGTTTTTT.

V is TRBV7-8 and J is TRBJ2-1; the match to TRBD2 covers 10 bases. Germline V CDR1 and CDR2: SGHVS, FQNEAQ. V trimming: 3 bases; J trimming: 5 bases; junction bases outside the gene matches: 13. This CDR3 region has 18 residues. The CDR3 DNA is TGTGCCAGCAGCTTGAGAGCGGGGGGGTTCGGAGCGCACAATGAGCAGTTCTTC. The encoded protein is CASSLRAGGFGAHNEQFF.

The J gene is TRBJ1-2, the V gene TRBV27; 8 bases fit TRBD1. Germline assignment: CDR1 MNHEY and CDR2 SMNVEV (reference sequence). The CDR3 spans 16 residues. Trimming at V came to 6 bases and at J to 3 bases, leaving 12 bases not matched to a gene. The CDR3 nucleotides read TGTGCCAGCAGCCTCTATCCGGACAGGGCGGACTATGGCTACACCTTC. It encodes CASSLYPDRADYGYTF.

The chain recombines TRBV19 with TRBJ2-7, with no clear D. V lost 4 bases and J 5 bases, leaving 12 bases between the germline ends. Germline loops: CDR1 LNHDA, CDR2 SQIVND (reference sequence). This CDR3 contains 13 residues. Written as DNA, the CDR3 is TGTGCCAGTAGTAAGACCCTTACCCACGAGCAGTACTTC. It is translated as CASSKTLTHEQYF.

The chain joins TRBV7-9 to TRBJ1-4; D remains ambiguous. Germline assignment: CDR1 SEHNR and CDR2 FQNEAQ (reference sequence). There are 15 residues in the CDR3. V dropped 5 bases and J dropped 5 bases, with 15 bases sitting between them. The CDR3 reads CASSPPGHHNEKLFF. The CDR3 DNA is TGTGCCAGCAGCCCACCTGGGCACCACAATGAAAAACTGTTTTTT.

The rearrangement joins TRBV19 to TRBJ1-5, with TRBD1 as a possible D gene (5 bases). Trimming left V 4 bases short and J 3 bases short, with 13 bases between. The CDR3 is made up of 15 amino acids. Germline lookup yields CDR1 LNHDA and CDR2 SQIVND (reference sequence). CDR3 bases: TGTGCCAGTAGTACTCGGACACCCAACAATCAGCCCCAGCATTTT. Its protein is CASSTRTPNNQPQHF.

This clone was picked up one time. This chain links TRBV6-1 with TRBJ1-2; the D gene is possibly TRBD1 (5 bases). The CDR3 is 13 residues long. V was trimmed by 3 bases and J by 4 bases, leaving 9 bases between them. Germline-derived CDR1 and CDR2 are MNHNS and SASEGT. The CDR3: CASSEGQGYGYTF. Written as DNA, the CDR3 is TGTGCCAGCAGTGAGGGGCAGGGCTATGGCTACACCTTC.

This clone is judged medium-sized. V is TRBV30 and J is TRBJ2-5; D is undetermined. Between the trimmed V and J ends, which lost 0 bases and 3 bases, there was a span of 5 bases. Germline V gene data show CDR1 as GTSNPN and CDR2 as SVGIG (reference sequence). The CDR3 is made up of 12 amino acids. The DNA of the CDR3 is TGTGCCTGGAGTGTTGTGAAAGAGACCCAGTACTTC. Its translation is CAWSVVKETQYF.

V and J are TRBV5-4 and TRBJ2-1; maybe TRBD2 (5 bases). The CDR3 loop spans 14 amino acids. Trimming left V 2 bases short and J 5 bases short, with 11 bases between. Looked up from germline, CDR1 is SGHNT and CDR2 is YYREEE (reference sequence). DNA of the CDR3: TGTGCCAGCAGCTTTGGCCCCGGGGACAATGAGCAGTTCTTC. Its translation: CASSFGPGDNEQFF.

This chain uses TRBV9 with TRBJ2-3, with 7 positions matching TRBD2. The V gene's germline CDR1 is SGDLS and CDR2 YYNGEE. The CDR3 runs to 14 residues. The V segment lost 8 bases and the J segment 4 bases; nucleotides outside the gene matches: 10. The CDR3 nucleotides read TGTGCCAGGTCCCGTCGGGGGGATCCAGATACGCAGTATTTT. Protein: CARSRRGDPDTQYF.

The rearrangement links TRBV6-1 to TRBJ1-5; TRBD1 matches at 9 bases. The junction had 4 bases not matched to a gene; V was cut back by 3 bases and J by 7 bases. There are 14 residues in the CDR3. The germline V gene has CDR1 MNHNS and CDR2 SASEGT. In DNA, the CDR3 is TGTGCCAGCAGTGACGGGACAGGGTTCCAGCCCCAGCATTTT. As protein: CASSDGTGFQPQHF.

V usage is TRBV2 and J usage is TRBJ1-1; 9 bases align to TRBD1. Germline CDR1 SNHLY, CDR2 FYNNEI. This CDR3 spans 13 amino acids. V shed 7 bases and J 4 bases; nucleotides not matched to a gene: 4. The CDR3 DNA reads TGTGCCAGCACTGAGGACAGGGGCACTGAAGCTTTCTTT. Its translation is CASTEDRGTEAFF.

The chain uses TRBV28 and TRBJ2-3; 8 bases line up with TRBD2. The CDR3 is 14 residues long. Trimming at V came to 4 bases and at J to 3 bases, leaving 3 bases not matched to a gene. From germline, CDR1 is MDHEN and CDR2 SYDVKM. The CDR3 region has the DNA TGTGCCAGCAGTTACGGCGGGGGGACAGATACGCAGTATTTT. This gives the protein CASSYGGGTDTQYF.

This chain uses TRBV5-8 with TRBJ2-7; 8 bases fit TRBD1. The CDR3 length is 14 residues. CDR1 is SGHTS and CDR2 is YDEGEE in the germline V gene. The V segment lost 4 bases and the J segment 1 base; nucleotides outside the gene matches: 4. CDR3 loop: CASSPGTGSYEQYF. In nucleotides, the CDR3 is TGTGCCAGCAGCCCCGGGACAGGTTCCTACGAGCAGTACTTC.

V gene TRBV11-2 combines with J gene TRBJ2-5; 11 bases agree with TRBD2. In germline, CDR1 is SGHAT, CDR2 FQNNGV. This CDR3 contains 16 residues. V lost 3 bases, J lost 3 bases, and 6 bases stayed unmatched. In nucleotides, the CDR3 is TGTGCCAGCAGCTTGGGACTAGCGGCTGGGGAAGAGACCCAGTACTTC. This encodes CASSLGLAAGEETQYF.

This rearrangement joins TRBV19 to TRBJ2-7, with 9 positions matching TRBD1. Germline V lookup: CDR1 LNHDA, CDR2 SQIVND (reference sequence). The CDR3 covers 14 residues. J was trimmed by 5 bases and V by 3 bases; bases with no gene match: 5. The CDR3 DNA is TGTGCCAGTAGTATCGGACAGGGGTTCCACGAGCAGTACTTC. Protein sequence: CASSIGQGFHEQYF.

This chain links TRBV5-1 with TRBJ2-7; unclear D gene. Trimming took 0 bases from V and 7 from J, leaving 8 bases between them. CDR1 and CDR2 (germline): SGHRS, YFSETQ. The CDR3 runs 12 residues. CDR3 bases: TGCGCCAGCAGCTTGGTTTCCCGTGAGCAGTACTTC. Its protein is CASSLVSREQYF.

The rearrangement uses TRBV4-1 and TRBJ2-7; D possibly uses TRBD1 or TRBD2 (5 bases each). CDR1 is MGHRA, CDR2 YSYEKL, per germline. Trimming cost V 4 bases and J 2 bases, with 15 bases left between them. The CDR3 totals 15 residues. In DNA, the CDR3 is TGCGCCAGCAGCCTAACTAGTGAGGGGACCTACGAGCAGTACTTC. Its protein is CASSLTSEGTYEQYF.